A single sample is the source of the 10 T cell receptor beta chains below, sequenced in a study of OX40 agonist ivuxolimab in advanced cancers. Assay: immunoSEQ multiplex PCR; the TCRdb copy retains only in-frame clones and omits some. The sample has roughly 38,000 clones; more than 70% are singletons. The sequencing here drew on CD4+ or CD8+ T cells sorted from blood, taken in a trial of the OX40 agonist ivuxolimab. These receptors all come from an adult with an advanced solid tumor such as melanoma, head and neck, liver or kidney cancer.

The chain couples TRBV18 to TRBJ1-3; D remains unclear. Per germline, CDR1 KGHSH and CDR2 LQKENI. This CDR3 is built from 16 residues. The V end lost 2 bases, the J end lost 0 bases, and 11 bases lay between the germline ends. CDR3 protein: CASSPMLWGSGNTIYF. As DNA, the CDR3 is TGTGCCAGCTCACCAATGTTGTGGGGCTCTGGAAACACCATATATTTT. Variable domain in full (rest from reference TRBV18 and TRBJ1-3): NAGVMQNPRHLVRRRGQEARLRCSPMKGHSHVYWYRQLPEEGLKFMVYLQKENIIDESGMPKERFSAEFPKEGPSILRIQQVVRGDSAAYFCASSPMLWGSGNTIYFGEGSWLTVV.

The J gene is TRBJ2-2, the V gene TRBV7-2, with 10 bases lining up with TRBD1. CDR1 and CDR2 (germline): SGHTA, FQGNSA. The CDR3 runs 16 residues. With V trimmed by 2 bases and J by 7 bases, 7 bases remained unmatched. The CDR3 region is CASSLLTGTGVGELFF. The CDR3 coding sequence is TGTGCCAGCAGCTTACTTACCGGGACAGGGGTCGGGGAGCTGTTTTTT.

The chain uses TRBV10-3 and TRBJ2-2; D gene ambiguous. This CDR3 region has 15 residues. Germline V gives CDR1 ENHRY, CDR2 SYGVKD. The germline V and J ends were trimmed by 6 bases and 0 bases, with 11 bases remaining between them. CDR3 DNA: TGTGCCATCAGCCCTAGGGATACGAACACCGGGGAGCTGTTTTTT. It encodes CAISPRDTNTGELFF.

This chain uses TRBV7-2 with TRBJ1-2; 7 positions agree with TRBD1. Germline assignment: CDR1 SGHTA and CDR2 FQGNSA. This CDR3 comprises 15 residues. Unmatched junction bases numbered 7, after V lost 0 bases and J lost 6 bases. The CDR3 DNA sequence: TGTGCCAGCAGCTTAGCGCTAGGGGGCGCGGATGGCTACACCTTC. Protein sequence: CASSLALGGADGYTF. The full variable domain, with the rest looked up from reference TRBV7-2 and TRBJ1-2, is GAGVSQSPSNKVTEKGKDVELRCDPISGHTALYWYRQSLGQGLEFLIYFQGNSAPDKSGLPSDRFSAERTGGSVSTLTIQRTQQEDSAVYLCASSLALGGADGYTFGSGTRLTVV.

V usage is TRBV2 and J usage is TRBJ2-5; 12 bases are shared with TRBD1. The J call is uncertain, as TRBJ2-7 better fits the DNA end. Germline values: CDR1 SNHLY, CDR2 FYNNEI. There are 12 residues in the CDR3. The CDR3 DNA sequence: TGTGCCAGCAGGGGACAGGGGGCCGAGCAGTACTTC. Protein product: CASRGQGAEQYF.

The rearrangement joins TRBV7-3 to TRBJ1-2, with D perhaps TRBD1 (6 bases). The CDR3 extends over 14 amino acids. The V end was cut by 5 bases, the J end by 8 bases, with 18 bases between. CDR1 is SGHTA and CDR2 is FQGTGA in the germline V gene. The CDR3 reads CASSPAGGALGYTF. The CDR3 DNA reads TGTGCCAGCAGCCCCGCGGGGGGGGCTTTGGGCTACACCTTC.

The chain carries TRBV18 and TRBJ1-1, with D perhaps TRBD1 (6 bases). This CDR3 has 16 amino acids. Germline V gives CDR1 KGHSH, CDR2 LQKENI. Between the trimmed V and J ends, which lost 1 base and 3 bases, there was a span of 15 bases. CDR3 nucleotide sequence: TGTGCCAGCTCACCACGCCGGGGGGCAGGAGACACTGAAGCTTTCTTT. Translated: CASSPRRGAGDTEAFF.

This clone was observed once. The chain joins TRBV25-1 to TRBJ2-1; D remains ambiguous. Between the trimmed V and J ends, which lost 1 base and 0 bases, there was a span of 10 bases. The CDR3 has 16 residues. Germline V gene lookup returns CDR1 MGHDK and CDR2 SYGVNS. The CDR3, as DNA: TGTGCCAGCAGTGAATCTCCTTCGAGCTCCTACAATGAGCAGTTCTTC. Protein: CASSESPSSSYNEQFF. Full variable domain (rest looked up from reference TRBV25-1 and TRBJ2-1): EADIYQTPRYLVIGTGKKITLECSQTMGHDKMYWYQQDPGMELHLIHYSYGVNSTEKGDLSSESTVSRIRTEHFPLTLESARPSHTSQYLCASSESPSSSYNEQFFGPGTRLTVL.

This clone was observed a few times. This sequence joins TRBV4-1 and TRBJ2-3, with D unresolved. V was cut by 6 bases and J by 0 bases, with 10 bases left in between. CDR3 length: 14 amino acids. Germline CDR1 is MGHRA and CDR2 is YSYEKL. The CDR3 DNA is TGCGCCAGCAGGGTGGGCCAGAGCACAGATACGCAGTATTTT. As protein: CASRVGQSTDTQYF.

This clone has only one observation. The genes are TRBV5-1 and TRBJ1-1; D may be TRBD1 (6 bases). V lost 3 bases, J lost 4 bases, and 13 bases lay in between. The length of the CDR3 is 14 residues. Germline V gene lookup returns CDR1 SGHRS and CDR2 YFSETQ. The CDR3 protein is CASSYQQGGTEAFF. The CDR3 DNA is TGCGCCAGCAGCTATCAACAGGGAGGCACTGAAGCTTTCTTT.